Listed here are 27 T cell receptor beta chains from one sample, sequenced in a study of cytomegalovirus exposure and HLA in healthy donors. PCR involved 60 Vbeta and 13 Jbeta primers. Assay used: immunoSEQ multiplex PCR; TCRdb lists only in-frame clones, some missing. The profile shows 110,000 to 150,000 clones, 80% to 85% of them singletons. Sequencing input: PBMCs. The source is a male donor in good health and CMV-seronegative.

The genes are TRBV9 and TRBJ2-1, with D perhaps TRBD2 (6 bases). Trimming cost V 0 bases and J 5 bases, with 12 bases left between them. CDR1 and CDR2 (germline): SGDLS, YYNGEE. CDR3 length: 15 amino acids. CDR3 protein: CASSVDLRGDNEQFF. The CDR3 DNA sequence: TGTGCCAGCAGCGTAGATTTGCGGGGCGACAATGAGCAGTTCTTC.

The chain combines TRBV19 with TRBJ2-5; a possible D gene is TRBD1 (5 bases). V was shortened by 3 bases and J by 5 bases, with 25 bases between the two germline ends. Germline V gene sequence: CDR1 LNHDA, CDR2 SQIVND (reference sequence). This CDR3 has 18 amino acids. The CDR3 loop reads CASSIFFRPAGLPETQYF. As DNA, the CDR3 is TGTGCCAGTAGTATTTTCTTCCGACCGGCAGGGCTACCGGAGACCCAGTACTTC.

The CDR3 sequence: CAWSDGLAGAEQYF. CDR3 DNA: TGTGCCTGGAGCGACGGACTAGCGGGTGCCGAGCAGTACTTC. The genes are TRBV30 and TRBJ2-7; 11 nucleotides agree with TRBD2. The trim removed 3 bases at V and 6 bases at J, leaving 7 bases unmatched. Germline V gene data show CDR1 as GTSNPN and CDR2 as SVGIG (reference sequence). This CDR3 region has 14 residues.

The chain combines TRBV18 with TRBJ2-1, with D perhaps TRBD1 (5 bases). Between the trimmed V and J ends, which lost 3 bases and 6 bases, there was a span of 9 bases. This CDR3 region has 13 residues. Germline lookup yields CDR1 KGHSH and CDR2 LQKENI. The CDR3 bases are TGTGCCAGCTCACCCGGACAAGTCAATGAGCAGTTCTTC. Translation gives CASSPGQVNEQFF. The full variable domain, its missing parts supplied by reference TRBV18 and TRBJ2-1, is NAGVMQNPRHLVRRRGQEARLRCSPMKGHSHVYWYRQLPEEGLKFMVYLQKENIIDESGMPKERFSAEFPKEGPSILRIQQVVRGDSAAYFCASSPGQVNEQFFGPGTRLTVL.

This chain joins TRBV25-1 and TRBJ1-1, with D possibly being TRBD1 (6 bases). V gave up 2 bases and J gave up 0 bases, with 7 bases separating them. CDR1 MGHDK and CDR2 SYGVNS come from the germline V gene. The CDR3 has 14 amino acids. The CDR3 bases are TGTGCCAGCAGTGAAGGACAGCTGAACACTGAAGCTTTCTTT. This encodes CASSEGQLNTEAFF.

This sequence joins TRBV6-5 and TRBJ2-1; possibly TRBD1 for D (6 bases). Per the germline V gene, CDR1 is MNHEY and CDR2 is SVGAGI. V was trimmed by 3 bases and J by 0 bases, leaving 12 bases between them. The CDR3 is 16 residues long. In DNA, the CDR3 is TGTGCCAGCAGTTATTCGACGGGACACTCCTACAATGAGCAGTTCTTC. Protein product: CASSYSTGHSYNEQFF.

The chain uses TRBV15 and TRBJ2-7, with TRBD1 matching over 10 bases. The CDR3 is 15 amino acids. The germline CDR1 and CDR2 sequences are LNHNV and YYDKDF (reference sequence). J gave up 1 base and V 3 bases, and 3 bases lay outside the gene matches. The CDR3 nucleotides are TGTGCCACCAGCAGGGGGACAGGGGAGTCCTACGAGCAGTACTTC. Translation gives CATSRGTGESYEQYF.

The rearrangement joins TRBV13 to TRBJ2-7, with 8 bases aligning to TRBD2. The length of the CDR3 is 12 residues. After removal of 1 base from V and 7 bases from J, the junction contained 0 bases not matched to a gene. From germline, CDR1 is PRHDT and CDR2 FYEKMQ (reference sequence). The CDR3 is CASSLAGGEQYF. CDR3 bases: TGTGCCAGCAGCTTAGCGGGAGGGGAGCAGTACTTC.

This clone occurred once. The J gene is TRBJ2-1, the V gene TRBV5-6, with TRBD2 as a possible D gene (7 bases). Trimming removed 4 bases at V and 4 bases at J, with 24 bases between. Germline V lookup: CDR1 SGHDT, CDR2 YYEEEE. This CDR3 has 18 residues. CDR3 coding DNA: TGTGCCAGCAGCCGGAGGGGGGGCGGGGGACTCATATACAATGAGCAGTTCTTC. Translating gives CASSRRGGGGLIYNEQFF.

Comment on this clone: An end of the junction differs from the germline gene, which may be a read error. The chain links TRBV5-5 to TRBJ1-4; D possibly corresponds to TRBD1 (5 bases). Germline CDR1 and CDR2: SGHKS and YYEKEE (reference sequence). CDR3 size: 12 residues. The CDR3 DNA reads as TGTGCCAGCAGCTTGGGGGGACTACAGGAGATTTTT. This sequence encodes CASSLGGLQEIF.

V usage is TRBV13 and J usage is TRBJ1-3; D ambiguous. This CDR3 region has 15 residues. V gave up 5 bases and J gave up 0 bases, with 11 bases separating them. Germline lookup yields CDR1 PRHDT and CDR2 FYEKMQ (reference sequence). CDR3 protein: CASSPRRVSGNTIYF. The CDR3 nucleotides read TGTGCCAGCAGCCCTCGGAGAGTCTCTGGAAACACCATATATTTT.

This clone was recorded only once. The chain uses TRBV2 and TRBJ2-5, with 7 positions matching TRBD1. Trimming cost V 3 bases and J 5 bases; bases outside gene matches: 12. Germline assignment: CDR1 SNHLY and CDR2 FYNNEI. The CDR3 consists of 16 residues. The CDR3 nucleotides read TGTGCCAGCAGTGACCCCCGAGACAGGGCGGCGGAGACCCAGTACTTC. It is translated as CASSDPRDRAAETQYF.

V gene TRBV5-4 combines with J gene TRBJ2-3; 7 nucleotides agree with TRBD2. The J segment lost 2 bases and the V segment lost 1 base, leaving 10 bases of the junction unmatched. The CDR3 is 17 amino acids. In germline, CDR1 is SGHNT, CDR2 YYREEE (reference sequence). CDR3 nucleotide sequence: TGTGCCAGCAGCTTGCGGGGGGTTGTGGGACTCACAGATACGCAGTATTTT. Translated, it gives CASSLRGVVGLTDTQYF.

This clone was picked up one time. The chain has TRBV18 and TRBJ2-2, with D uncertain. Looked up from germline, CDR1 is KGHSH and CDR2 is LQKENI. V shed 1 base and J shed 6 bases, with 9 bases lying between them. This CDR3 has 14 residues. The CDR3 reads CASSPLGDPGELFF. In DNA form, the CDR3 reads TGTGCCAGCTCACCACTAGGAGATCCCGGGGAGCTGTTTTTT.

The chain employs TRBV7-3 and TRBJ1-1; 7 bases align to TRBD1. This CDR3 comprises 15 residues. Germline-derived CDR1 and CDR2 are SGHTA and FQGTGA. Trimming at V came to 5 bases and at J to 10 bases, leaving 16 bases not matched to a gene. Written as DNA, the CDR3 is TGTGCCAGCAGCCCTACGGACAGGCCGAATACGGGAGCTTTCTTT. This gives the protein CASSPTDRPNTGAFF.

The chain combines TRBV10-3 with TRBJ2-1, with 9 bases that match TRBD1. The CDR3 length is 14 residues. J gave up 6 bases and V 7 bases, and 7 bases lay outside the gene matches. In germline, CDR1 is ENHRY, CDR2 SYGVKD. This chain's CDR3 is CAITRTGAINEQFF. Written as DNA, the CDR3 is TGTGCCATCACCCGGACAGGGGCGATCAATGAGCAGTTCTTC.

The chain recombines TRBV27 with TRBJ1-2; 7 nucleotides agree with TRBD1. V was clipped by 3 bases and J by 4 bases; unmatched bases: 11. Germline V gives CDR1 MNHEY, CDR2 SMNVEV (reference sequence). The CDR3 contains 16 residues. As DNA, the CDR3 is TGTGCCAGCAGTTTGATCAAACAGGGGTCTTCCTATGGCTACACCTTC. Translated: CASSLIKQGSSYGYTF.

The chain joins TRBV5-1 to TRBJ1-2, with 7 bases that match TRBD1. V lost 1 base to trimming and J lost 7 bases; unmatched junction nucleotides: 7. The germline V gene has CDR1 SGHRS and CDR2 YFSETQ. CDR3 size: 14 residues. This chain's CDR3 is CASSLTGDISGYTF. The CDR3 DNA follows: TGCGCCAGCAGCTTGACAGGGGATATCAGTGGCTACACCTTC.

CDR3 sequence (DNA): TGTGCCAGCAGCCACGGACAGGGGGAGATGACAGATACGCAGTATTTT. It yields the protein CASSHGQGEMTDTQYF. V is TRBV7-9 and J is TRBJ2-3; 10 bases are a match to TRBD1. V trimming: 5 bases; J trimming: 3 bases; junction bases outside the gene matches: 8. The CDR3 has 16 residues. Per the germline V gene, CDR1 is SEHNR and CDR2 is FQNEAQ (reference sequence).

The chain combines TRBV4-1 with TRBJ2-7; no clear D. The V end lost 4 bases, the J end lost 0 bases, and 13 bases lay between the germline ends. Germline CDR1 and CDR2: MGHRA and YSYEKL. The CDR3 runs to 15 residues. The chain's CDR3 is CASSPSRGRSYEQYF. CDR3 bases: TGCGCCAGCAGCCCTAGTCGCGGCCGCTCCTACGAGCAGTACTTC.

The chain is built from TRBV6-4 and TRBJ2-2; D call uncertain. CDR3 size: 15 residues. Trimming cost V 3 bases and J 0 bases, with 8 bases left between them. Germline V gene data show CDR1 as MRHNA and CDR2 as SNTAGT. CDR3 sequence (DNA): TGTGCCAGCAGTGAAAGTCAGGCGAACACCGGGGAGCTGTTTTTT. This encodes CASSESQANTGELFF.

J is TRBJ2-7 and V is TRBV28; TRBD2 matches 8 bases. CDR3 size: 17 residues. Germline CDR1 and CDR2: MDHEN and SYDVKM. V trimming: 2 bases; J trimming: 3 bases; junction bases outside the gene matches: 12. CDR3 region: CASSLLKPSGRGYEQYF. For the CDR3, the DNA is TGTGCCAGCAGTTTACTAAAGCCCAGCGGGAGAGGCTACGAGCAGTACTTC.

V and J are TRBV2 and TRBJ1-4, with D maybe TRBD1 (5 bases). The CDR3 totals 13 residues. Trimming removed 6 bases at V and 8 bases at J, with 13 bases between. Per germline, CDR1 SNHLY and CDR2 FYNNEI. As DNA, the CDR3 is TGTGCCAGCAGCGAACCCCAGGGAGAAAAACTGTTTTTT. Translated, it gives CASSEPQGEKLFF.

The V call is TRBV19, the J call TRBJ2-1; the match to TRBD2 covers 13 bases. Germline CDR1 and CDR2: LNHDA and SQIVND (reference sequence). The CDR3 runs 20 residues. With 3 bases clipped from V and 3 bases from J, the junction kept 14 bases outside the gene matches. CDR3 sequence reads: CASSIGRTWGTSGNYNEQFF. DNA for the CDR3: TGTGCCAGTAGTATCGGGCGCACGTGGGGGACTAGCGGGAACTACAATGAGCAGTTCTTC. The entire variable domain, with the rest obtained from reference TRBV19 and TRBJ2-1, is as follows: DGGITQSPKYLFRKEGQNVTLSCEQNLNHDAMYWYRQDPGQGLRLIYYSQIVNDFQKGDIAEGYSVSREKKESFPLTVTSAQKNPTAFYLCASSIGRTWGTSGNYNEQFFGPGTRLTVL.

This clone was found once. The gene calls are TRBV7-8 and TRBJ2-1, with TRBD1 as a possible D gene (6 bases). CDR3 size: 15 residues. CDR1 is SGHVS and CDR2 is FQNEAQ in the germline V gene. Trimming removed 1 base at V and 5 bases at J, with 12 bases between. CDR3 sequence (DNA): TGTGCCAGCAGCTTAGAACAGGGTTGGCACAATGAGCAGTTCTTC. Its translation is CASSLEQGWHNEQFF.

The chain employs TRBV19 and TRBJ2-2, with 12 bases aligning to TRBD2. The CDR3 sequence is 14 residues long. CDR1 is LNHDA, CDR2 SQIVND, per germline (reference sequence). V gave up 10 bases and J gave up 4 bases; unmatched junction bases: 4. As DNA, the CDR3 is TGTGCCACTCTAGCGGGGGGGTTCACCGGGGAGCTGTTTTTT. This codes for CATLAGGFTGELFF.

The gene calls are TRBV9 and TRBJ2-3; 13 nucleotides align to TRBD2. The length of the CDR3 is 16 residues. Looked up from germline, CDR1 is SGDLS and CDR2 is YYNGEE. After removal of 0 bases from V and 6 bases from J, the junction contained 4 bases not matched to a gene. The CDR3: CASSVEGTSGIDTQYF. The CDR3 region has the DNA TGTGCCAGCAGCGTAGAGGGGACTAGCGGGATCGATACGCAGTATTTT.